The next 14 T cell receptor beta chains were all read from a single sample in a study of lymphopenia after photon versus proton radiotherapy (dated by TCRdb to about 2019). The protocol used for the library was the immunoSEQ multiplex PCR assay. This is the immuneACCESS table as TCRdb keeps it, with only in-frame sequences that have V and J called. A part of the clones is gone; compared with another copy, unresolved V genes explain less than half, and the rest is unexplained. The sample records 43,000 or so clones, 85% to 90% of which are singletons. The ten largest clones take up about 2% of the sample. The specimen comprised peripheral blood, sampled from a patient treated with photon-based radiotherapy. These receptors originate from a man aged 35 to 55 with gastric cancer.

This chain connects TRBV14 to TRBJ2-4; TRBD2 matches 13 bases. Trimming took 4 bases from V and 8 from J; bases not matched to a gene: 2. CDR1 and CDR2 from the germline V gene are SGHDN and FVKESK. The CDR3 totals 14 residues. The CDR3 sequence is CASSPTSGGDIQYF. In nucleotides, the CDR3 is TGTGCCAGCAGCCCAACTAGCGGGGGGGACATTCAGTACTTC.

The CDR3 reads CASRNPGRTTEAFF. As DNA, the CDR3 is TGTGCCAGCAGGAACCCAGGGAGGACTACTGAAGCTTTCTTT. The gene calls are TRBV28 and TRBJ1-1; the D gene is possibly TRBD1 (5 bases). With 6 bases removed from V and 5 bases from J, the gap between germline ends came to 16 bases. Germline V gene lookup returns CDR1 MDHEN and CDR2 SYDVKM. This CDR3 has 14 residues.

V and J are TRBV18 and TRBJ1-5; D is unclear. The length of the CDR3 is 15 residues. Trimming pared 8 bases from V and 0 bases from J, leaving 14 bases between. CDR1 is KGHSH and CDR2 is LQKENI in the germline V gene. CDR3 sequence reads: CASSTNSYSNQPQHF. The CDR3 DNA sequence: TGTGCCAGCAGCACCAACAGTTATAGCAATCAGCCCCAGCATTTT.

V is TRBV7-2 and J is TRBJ2-7; 13 bases map to TRBD2. V lost 5 bases and J lost 3; bases outside the gene matches: 4. The CDR3 has 15 residues. Per the germline V gene, CDR1 is SGHTA and CDR2 is FQGNSA. DNA of the CDR3: TGTGCCAGCAGCACCTGGACTAGCGGGGGCTACGAGCAGTACTTC. As protein: CASSTWTSGGYEQYF.

This chain's CDR3 is CAWSVVGQFLGGGETQYF. Here the CDR3 DNA reads TGTGCCTGGAGTGTAGTCGGTCAATTTCTAGGGGGCGGAGAGACCCAGTACTTC. V and J are TRBV30 and TRBJ2-5; 7 bases are a match to TRBD1. The CDR3 extends over 18 amino acids. CDR1 and CDR2 (germline): GTSNPN, SVGIG (reference sequence). V gave up 0 bases and J gave up 4 bases; unmatched junction bases: 17.

V is TRBV19 and J is TRBJ1-1; 8 bases are a match to TRBD1. Per germline, CDR1 LNHDA and CDR2 SQIVND (reference sequence). Losses at the gene ends were 6 bases for V and 5 bases for J; bases not matched to a gene: 5. The CDR3 loop spans 13 amino acids. In DNA form, the CDR3 reads TGTGCCAGTAGCCACACAGGGGGAACTGAAGCTTTCTTT. Its translation is CASSHTGGTEAFF.

This clone has only one observation. The chain is built from TRBV7-2 and TRBJ1-2; TRBD1 matches 7 bases. There are 15 residues in the CDR3. J was trimmed by 4 bases and V by 1 base; bases with no gene match: 6. Germline V gene lookup returns CDR1 SGHTA and CDR2 FQGNSA. CDR3 residues: CASSLDGGTVYGYTF. The CDR3 DNA sequence: TGTGCCAGCAGCTTAGATGGGGGGACAGTCTATGGCTACACCTTC.

This chain uses TRBV19 with TRBJ1-5; no firm D call. Germline assignment: CDR1 LNHDA and CDR2 SQIVND (reference sequence). The CDR3 is 14 residues long. V shed 6 bases and J shed 8 bases, with 17 bases lying between them. The CDR3 sequence: CASSPSDLRKPQHF. CDR3 DNA sequence: TGTGCCAGTAGCCCCTCTGACCTAAGAAAGCCCCAGCATTTT.

The V and J genes are TRBV4-3 and TRBJ1-6; D is unresolved. Germline loops: CDR1 LGHNA, CDR2 YSLEER. V was pared by 3 bases and J by 8 bases, with 14 bases between. The length of the CDR3 is 15 residues. Written as DNA, the CDR3 is TGCGCCAGCAGCCACGTAGTGGGTGAAGATTCACCCCTCCACTTT. This encodes CASSHVVGEDSPLHF.

This rearrangement joins TRBV4-3 to TRBJ1-2; D is undetermined. The CDR3 covers 16 residues. Germline V gene sequence: CDR1 LGHNA, CDR2 YSLEER. V gave up 0 bases and J gave up 0 bases, with 11 bases separating them. The CDR3 loop is CASSQEGQAPNYGYTF. CDR3 DNA sequence: TGCGCCAGCAGCCAAGAGGGTCAGGCGCCTAACTATGGCTACACCTTC.

The V and J genes are TRBV6-5 and TRBJ2-6; no clear D. Germline CDR1 reads MNHEY; CDR2 reads SVGAGI. The CDR3 has 16 amino acids. Trimming took 4 bases from V and 0 from J, leaving 10 bases between them. The DNA of the CDR3 is TGTGCCAGCAGTTGGACCGAAAGCTCTGGGGCCAACGTCCTGACTTTC. Translated: CASSWTESSGANVLTF.

The rearrangement joins TRBV27 to TRBJ2-5; D perhaps matches TRBD2 (6 bases). The CDR3 sequence is 14 residues long. Germline lookup yields CDR1 MNHEY and CDR2 SMNVEV (reference sequence). Trimming removed 7 bases from V and 0 bases from J, with 12 bases in between. CDR3 residues: CASKGLPYQETQYF. For the CDR3, the DNA is TGTGCCAGCAAGGGACTCCCGTACCAAGAGACCCAGTACTTC.

The chain has TRBV7-2 and TRBJ1-2; the D is unclear. Trimming pared 0 bases from V and 4 bases from J, leaving 9 bases between. Looked up from germline, CDR1 is SGHTA and CDR2 is FQGNSA. The CDR3 length is 14 residues. This CDR3 reads CASSLAQDSYGYTF. The DNA of the CDR3 is TGTGCCAGCAGCTTAGCGCAGGACTCCTATGGCTACACCTTC.

In this sample, this clone turned up a few times. At the DNA level, this CDR3 is encoded by other sequences in the same sample as well. CDR3 protein: CASSLGRGETQYF. For the CDR3, the DNA is TGTGCCAGCAGCTTGGGCAGGGGAGAGACCCAGTACTTC. The V and J genes are TRBV5-6 and TRBJ2-5, with D possibly being TRBD1 (6 bases). The CDR3 consists of 13 residues. Trimming removed 0 bases from V and 4 bases from J, with 7 bases in between. Per the germline V gene, CDR1 is SGHDT and CDR2 is YYEEEE. The whole variable domain, filled in from reference TRBV5-6 and TRBJ2-5, reads DAGVTQSPTHLIKTRGQQVTLRCSPKSGHDTVSWYQQALGQGPQFIFQYYEEEERQRGNFPDRFSGHQFPNYSSELNVNALLLGDSALYLCASSLGRGETQYFGPGTRLLVL.